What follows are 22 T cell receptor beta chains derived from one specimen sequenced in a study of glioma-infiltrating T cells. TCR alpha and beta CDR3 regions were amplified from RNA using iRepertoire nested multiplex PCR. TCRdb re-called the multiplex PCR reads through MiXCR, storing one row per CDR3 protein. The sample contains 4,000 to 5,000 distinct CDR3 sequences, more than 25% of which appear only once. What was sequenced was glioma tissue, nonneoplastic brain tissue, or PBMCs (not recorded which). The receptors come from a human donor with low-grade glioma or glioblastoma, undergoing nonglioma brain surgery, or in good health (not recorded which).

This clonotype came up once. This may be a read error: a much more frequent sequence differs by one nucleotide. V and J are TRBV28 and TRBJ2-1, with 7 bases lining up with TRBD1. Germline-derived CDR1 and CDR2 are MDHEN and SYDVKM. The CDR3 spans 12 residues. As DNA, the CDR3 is TGTGCCAGCAGCCCCCTTTACAGGGGCTTATCCTTC. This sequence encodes CASSPLYRGLSF.

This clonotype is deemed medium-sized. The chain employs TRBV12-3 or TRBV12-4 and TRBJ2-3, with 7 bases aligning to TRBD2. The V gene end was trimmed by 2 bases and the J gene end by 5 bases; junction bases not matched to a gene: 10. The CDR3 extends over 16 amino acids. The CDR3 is CASSLFTGGWIDTQYF. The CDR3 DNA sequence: TGTGCCAGCAGTTTATTTACGGGGGGTTGGATAGATACGCAGTATTTT.

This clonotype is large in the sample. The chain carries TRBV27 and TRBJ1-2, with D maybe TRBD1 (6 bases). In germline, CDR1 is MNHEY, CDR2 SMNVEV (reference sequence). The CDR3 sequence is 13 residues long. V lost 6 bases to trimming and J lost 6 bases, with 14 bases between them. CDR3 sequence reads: CASSLTGFNGYTF. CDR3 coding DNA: TGTGCCAGCAGCTTGACAGGTTTCAATGGCTACACCTTC.

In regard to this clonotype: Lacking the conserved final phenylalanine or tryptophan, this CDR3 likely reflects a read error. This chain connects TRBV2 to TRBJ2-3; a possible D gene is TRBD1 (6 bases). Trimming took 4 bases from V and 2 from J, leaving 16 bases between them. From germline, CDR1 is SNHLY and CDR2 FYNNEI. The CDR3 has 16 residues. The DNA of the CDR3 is TGTGCCAGCAGTGCTAAAGAACAGGGATTCACAGATACGCAGTATTTA. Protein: CASSAKEQGFTDTQYL.

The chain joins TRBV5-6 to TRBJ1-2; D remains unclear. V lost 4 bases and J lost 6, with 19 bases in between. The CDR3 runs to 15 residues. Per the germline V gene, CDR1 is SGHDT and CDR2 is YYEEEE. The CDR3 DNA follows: TGTGCCAGCAGCCCGAGGGCAAACCAGGTGGATGGCTACACCTTC. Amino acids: CASSPRANQVDGYTF.

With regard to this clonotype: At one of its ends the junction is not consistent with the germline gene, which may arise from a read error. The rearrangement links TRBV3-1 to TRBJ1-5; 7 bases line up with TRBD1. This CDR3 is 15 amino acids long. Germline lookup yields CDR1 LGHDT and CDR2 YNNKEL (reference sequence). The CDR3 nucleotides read TGTGCTAGCAGCTTTGGACAGGAAAGCAATCAGCCCCAGCATTTT. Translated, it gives CASSFGQESNQPQHF.

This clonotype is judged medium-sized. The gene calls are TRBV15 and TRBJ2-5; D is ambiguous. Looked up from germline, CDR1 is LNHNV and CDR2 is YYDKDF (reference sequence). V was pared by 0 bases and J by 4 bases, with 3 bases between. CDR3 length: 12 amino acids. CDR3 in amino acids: CATSRDVETQYF. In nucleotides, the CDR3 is TGTGCCACCAGCAGAGATGTAGAGACCCAGTACTTC.

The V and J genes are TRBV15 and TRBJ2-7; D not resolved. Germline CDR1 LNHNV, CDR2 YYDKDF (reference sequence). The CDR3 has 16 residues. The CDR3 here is CSTSRDFSRTTAEFSV. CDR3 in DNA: TGTTCCACCAGCAGAGATTTCTCGAGAACCACCGCTGAGTTTTCGGTT.

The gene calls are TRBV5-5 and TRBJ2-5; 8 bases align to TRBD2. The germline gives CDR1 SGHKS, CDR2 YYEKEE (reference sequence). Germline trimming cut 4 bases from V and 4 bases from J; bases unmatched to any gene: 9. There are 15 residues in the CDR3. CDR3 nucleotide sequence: TGTGCCAGCAGCCGACGGGGGGGCCTTGGAGAGACCCAGTACTTC. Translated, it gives CASSRRGGLGETQYF.

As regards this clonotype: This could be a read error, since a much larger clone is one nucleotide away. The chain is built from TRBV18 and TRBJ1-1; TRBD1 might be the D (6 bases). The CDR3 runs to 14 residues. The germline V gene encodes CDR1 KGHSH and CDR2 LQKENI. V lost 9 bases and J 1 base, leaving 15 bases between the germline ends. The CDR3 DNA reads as TGTGCCAGATCCCTACAGGGTACGAACACTGAAGCTTTCTTT. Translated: CARSLQGTNTEAFF.

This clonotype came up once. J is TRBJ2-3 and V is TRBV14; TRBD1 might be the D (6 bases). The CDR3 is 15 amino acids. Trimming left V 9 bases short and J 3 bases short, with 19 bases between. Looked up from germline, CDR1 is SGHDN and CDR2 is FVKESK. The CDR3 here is CARNQQQGRTDTQYF. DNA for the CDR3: TGTGCCAGGAACCAACAACAGGGACGGACAGATACGCAGTATTTT. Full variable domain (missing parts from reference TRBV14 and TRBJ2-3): EAGVTQFPSHSVIEKGQTVTLRCDPISGHDNLYWYRRVMGKEIKFLLHFVKESKQDESGMPNNRFLAERTGGTYSTLKVQPAELEDSGVYFCARNQQQGRTDTQYFGPGTRLTVL.

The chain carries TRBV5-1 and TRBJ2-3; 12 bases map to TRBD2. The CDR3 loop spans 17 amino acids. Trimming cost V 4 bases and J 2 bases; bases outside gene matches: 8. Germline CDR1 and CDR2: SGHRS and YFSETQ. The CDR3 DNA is TGCGCCAGCAGCATCGGACTAGCGGGGACCGCCACAGATACGCAGTATTTT. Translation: CASSIGLAGTATDTQYF.

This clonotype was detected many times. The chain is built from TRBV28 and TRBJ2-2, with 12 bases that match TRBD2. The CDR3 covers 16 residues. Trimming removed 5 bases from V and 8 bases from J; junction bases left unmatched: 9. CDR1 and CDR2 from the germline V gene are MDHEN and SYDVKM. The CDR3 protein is CASSPLAGGPVGELFF. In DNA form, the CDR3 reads TGTGCCAGCAGTCCCCTAGCGGGGGGGCCGGTAGGGGAGCTGTTTTTT.

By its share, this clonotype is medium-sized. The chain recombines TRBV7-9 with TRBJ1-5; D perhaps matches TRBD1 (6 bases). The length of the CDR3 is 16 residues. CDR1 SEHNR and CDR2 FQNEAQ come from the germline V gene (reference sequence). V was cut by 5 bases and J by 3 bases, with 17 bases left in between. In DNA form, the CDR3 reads TGTGCCAGCAGCACGGGACACGGGGGTTTCAATCAGCCCCAGCATTTT. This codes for CASSTGHGGFNQPQHF.

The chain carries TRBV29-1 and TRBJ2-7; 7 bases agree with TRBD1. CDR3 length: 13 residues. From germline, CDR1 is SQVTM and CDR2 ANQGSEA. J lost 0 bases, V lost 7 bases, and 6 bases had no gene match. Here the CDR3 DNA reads TGCAGCGCCCGGACAGGCTACTCCTACGAGCAGTACTTC. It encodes CSARTGYSYEQYF.

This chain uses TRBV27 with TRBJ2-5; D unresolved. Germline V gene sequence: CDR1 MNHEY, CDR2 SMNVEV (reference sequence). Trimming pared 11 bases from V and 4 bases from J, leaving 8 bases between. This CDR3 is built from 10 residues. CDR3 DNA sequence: TGTGCCCTGCCTGGAGAGACCCAGTACTTC. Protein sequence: CALPGETQYF.

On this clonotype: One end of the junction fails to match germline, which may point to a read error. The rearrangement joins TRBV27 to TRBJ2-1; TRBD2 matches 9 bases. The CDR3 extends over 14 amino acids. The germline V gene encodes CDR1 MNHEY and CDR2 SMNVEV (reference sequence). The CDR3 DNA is TGTGCCCGCAGTCTAAGCGGGGGGTACAATGAGCAGTTCTTC. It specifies CARSLSGGYNEQFF.

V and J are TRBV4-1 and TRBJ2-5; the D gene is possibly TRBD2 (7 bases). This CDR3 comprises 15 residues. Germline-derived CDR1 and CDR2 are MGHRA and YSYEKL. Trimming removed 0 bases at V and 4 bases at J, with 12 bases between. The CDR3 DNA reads TGCGCCAGCAGCCAAGAGCGGGGGCCAGCAGAGACCCAGTACTTC. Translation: CASSQERGPAETQYF.

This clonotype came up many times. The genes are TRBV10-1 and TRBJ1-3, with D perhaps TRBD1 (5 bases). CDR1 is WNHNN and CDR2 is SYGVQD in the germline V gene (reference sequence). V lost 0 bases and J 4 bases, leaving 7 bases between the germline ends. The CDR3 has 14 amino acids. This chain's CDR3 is CASSESGEGNTIYF. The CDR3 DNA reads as TGCGCCAGCAGTGAGTCGGGGGAAGGAAACACCATATATTTT.

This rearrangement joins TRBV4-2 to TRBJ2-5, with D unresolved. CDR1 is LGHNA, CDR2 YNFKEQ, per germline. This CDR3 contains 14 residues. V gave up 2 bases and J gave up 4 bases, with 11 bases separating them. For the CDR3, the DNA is TGTGCCAGCAGCCAAAATAGTCGAGGAGAGACCCAGTACTTC. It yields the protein CASSQNSRGETQYF.

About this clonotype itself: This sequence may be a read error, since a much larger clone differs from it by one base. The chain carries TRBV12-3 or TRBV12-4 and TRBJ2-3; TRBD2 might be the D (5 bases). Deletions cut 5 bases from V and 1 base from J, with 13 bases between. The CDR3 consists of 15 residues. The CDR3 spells CASSPPGSGTDTQYF. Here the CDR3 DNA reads TGTGCCAGCAGTCCCCCGGGGAGCGGCACAGATACGCAGTATTTT.

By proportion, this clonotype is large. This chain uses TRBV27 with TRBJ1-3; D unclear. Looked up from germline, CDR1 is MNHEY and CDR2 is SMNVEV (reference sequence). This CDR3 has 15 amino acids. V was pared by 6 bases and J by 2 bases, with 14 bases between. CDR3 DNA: TGTGCCAGCAGCGTGTCCCCCGTCCCTGGAAACACCATATATTTT. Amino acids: CASSVSPVPGNTIYF.